Listed below are T cell receptor beta chains from one sample, sequenced in a study of T cell responses to AZD1222 COVID-19 vaccine. Here immunoSEQ multiplex PCR was the method, and the copy in TCRdb shows in-frame clones only, minus some. The table lists just over 150,000 clones, 90% of them singletons. The specimen was peripheral blood, collected on day 0 of AZD1222 vaccination. All receptors come from an adult in good health. Both conserved end residues are part of each CDR3. D genes are given only for firm matches. Clone size is stated in some rows and not others, as once, few, many or a class when expanded.

>-|TRBJ1-5|-|TRBV28
TGTGCCAGCCGTACCAGAGGATATAGCAATCAGCCCCAGCATTTT
CASRTRGYSNQPQHF
>-|TRBJ1-1|-|TRBV6-4
TGTGCCAGGGACAGTCGGCACACTGAAGCTTTCTTT
CARDSRHTEAFF
>-|TRBJ2-2|-|TRBV6-5
TGTGCCAGCAGTTACAGGGGTCTGGGCACCGGGGAGCTGTTTTTT
CASSYRGLGTGELFF
>-|TRBJ1-1|-|TRBV28
TGTGCCAGCAGTTCCTCTCCAGGCGACACTGACACTGAAGCTTTCTTT
CASSSSPGDTDTEAFF
>-|TRBJ2-7|-|TRBV6-2/TRBV6-3
TGTGCCAGCAGTTACTTTCCCTACGAGCAGTACTTC
CASSYFPYEQYF
>-|TRBJ1-1|-|TRBV15
TGTGCCACCAGCAGAGCCGGGGCGGCTTTCTTT
CATSRAGAAFF
>-|TRBJ1-2|few|TRBV24-1
TGTGCCACCAGTGATTTCGCGACCTTGGGTGGCTACACCTTC
CATSDFATLGGYTF
>TRBD1|TRBJ1-6|-|TRBV6-6
TGTGCCAGCAGTCGTACAGGGGGCGGTTATTCACCCCTCCACTTT
CASSRTGGGYSPLHF
>TRBD1|TRBJ2-5|medium-sized|TRBV25-1
TGTGCCAGCAGTGGCACGACAGGGGTCAGTAGAGAGACCCAGTACTTC
CASSGTTGVSRETQYF
>TRBD1|TRBJ2-6|-|TRBV9
TGTGCCAGCAGCGTAGACGAGACAGGGAGCTCTGGGGCCAACGTCCTGACTTTC
CASSVDETGSSGANVLTF
>-|TRBJ1-4|-|TRBV15
TGTGCCACCAGCAGAGATCGGGCTTATAATGAAAAACTGTTTTTT
CATSRDRAYNEKLFF
>TRBD2|TRBJ2-7|-|TRBV6-4
TGTGCCAGCAGTGACGGGACTAGCGGGAGCGAGCAGTACTTC
CASSDGTSGSEQYF
>-|TRBJ1-2|-|TRBV19
TGTGCCAGTGTGGGCGGACCCAACTATGGCTACACCTTC
CASVGGPNYGYTF
>TRBD2|TRBJ2-1|once|TRBV27
TGTGCCACGCAGGGATTGGGGGAGGGTGAGAATGAGCAGTTCTTC
CATQGLGEGENEQFF
>-|TRBJ1-1|-|TRBV7-8
TGTGCCAGCAGCTTAGAAGAGGGACACCTTGAAGCTTTCTTT
CASSLEEGHLEAFF
>-|TRBJ2-7|-|TRBV5-6
TGTGCCAGCAGCTTGCTCTCCTACGAGCAGTACTTC
CASSLLSYEQYF
>-|TRBJ2-7|-|TRBV4-3
TGCGCCAGCAGCCAAGACTCCTGGGCCTACGAGCAGTACTTC
CASSQDSWAYEQYF
>TRBD1|TRBJ2-3|-|TRBV27
TGTGCCAGCAGTACGTGGACAGGGGGTACAGATACGCAGTATTTT
CASSTWTGGTDTQYF
>TRBD1|TRBJ1-4|-|TRBV6-1
TGTGCCAGCAGTGAATCTCAGGGGGCGGGTAATGAAAAACTGTTTTTT
CASSESQGAGNEKLFF
>-|TRBJ1-2|once|TRBV2
TGTGCCACGGATCGAAAAGAGGCAGCAATTAACTATGGCTACACCTTC
CATDRKEAAINYGYTF
>TRBD2|TRBJ2-3|-|TRBV11-3
TGTGCCAGCAGCTTACGGTCGCGGGCGGGAGGGCCGACAGATACGCAGTATTTT
CASSLRSRAGGPTDTQYF
>-|TRBJ1-3|-|TRBV28
TGTGCCAGCTGGCGGTTCGGAAACACCATATATTTT
CASWRFGNTIYF
>TRBD1|TRBJ1-1|-|TRBV10-3
TGTGCCACCGGACAGGTGGAAACTGAAGCTTTCTTT
CATGQVETEAFF
>-|TRBJ2-7|few|TRBV5-6
TGTGCCAGCAGGGCCTCGGGAGAGTCCTACGAGCAGTACTTC
CASRASGESYEQYF
>TRBD1|TRBJ1-6|-|TRBV5-6
TGTGCCAGCAGCCCCGGGACAGGCCCTACCAGCGGGTCACCCCTCCACTTT
CASSPGTGPTSGSPLHF
>-|TRBJ2-7|-|TRBV7-8
TGTGCCAGCAGCTTACTCTCCCACGGACAGAGCTACGAGCAGTACTTC
CASSLLSHGQSYEQYF
>-|TRBJ1-1|-|TRBV6-4
TGTGCCAGCAGCCCTTCCGGGACACAGAACACTGAAGCTTTCTTT
CASSPSGTQNTEAFF
>TRBD1|TRBJ1-6|-|TRBV19
TGTGCCAGTAGTAAAGGAGGGACAGAGACGATAGGTTCACCCCTCCACTTT
CASSKGGTETIGSPLHF
>-|TRBJ2-7|few|TRBV28
TGTGCCAGCAGTTTCCTAGGGCGCGTCTACGAGCAGTACTTC
CASSFLGRVYEQYF
>-|TRBJ1-4|-|TRBV7-9
TGTGCCAGCAGCTCGTGGACCGGACGATGGGCTAATGAAAAACTGTTTTTT
CASSSWTGRWANEKLFF
>-|TRBJ1-5|-|TRBV28
TGTGCCAGCACCGACAGGAGAAGGGGCAATCAGCCCCAGCATTTT
CASTDRRRGNQPQHF
>-|TRBJ2-7|-|TRBV28
TGTGCCAGCAGTTTTTCTGGGTATGCCTACGAGCAGTACTTC
CASSFSGYAYEQYF
>-|TRBJ2-1|-|TRBV4-1
TGCGCCAGCAGCCAAGAGAGGGGACACCACAATGAGCAGTTCTTC
CASSQERGHHNEQFF
>TRBD1|TRBJ1-2|few|TRBV3-1/TRBV3-2
TGTGCCAGCAGCCAAAGGACAGGGGCTTATGGCTACACCTTC
CASSQRTGAYGYTF
>-|TRBJ1-1|-|TRBV6-2/TRBV6-3
TGTGCCAGCAGTCGACTTCAGGAAGCTTTCTTT
CASSRLQEAFF
>-|TRBJ2-5|once|TRBV9
TGTGCCAGCAGCGTAGGGCCCCACGGGAGAGAGACCCAGTACTTC
CASSVGPHGRETQYF
>-|TRBJ2-3|-|TRBV5-1
TGCGCCAGCAGCTTGGGTGGAGGGAGCACAGATACGCAGTATTTT
CASSLGGGSTDTQYF
>-|TRBJ2-7|-|TRBV5-6
TGTGCCAGCAGCCTATGGCAGGGAAGATCCTACGAGCAGTACTTC
CASSLWQGRSYEQYF
>TRBD1|TRBJ1-3|-|TRBV28
TGTGCCAGCACCACAGGGACAGGGGGCTCTGGAAACACCATATATTTT
CASTTGTGGSGNTIYF
>TRBD1|TRBJ2-5|-|TRBV19
TGTGCCAGTAGTTTTGTCACGGACAGGCAAGAGACCCAGTACTTC
CASSFVTDRQETQYF
>TRBD1|TRBJ2-7|-|TRBV7-8
TGTGCCAGCAGCTTAGTTGGGACAGACAAGTTCTCCTACGAGCAGTACTTC
CASSLVGTDKFSYEQYF
>TRBD2|TRBJ2-5|-|TRBV7-6
TGTGCCAGCAGCTTAGGGACTAGCGGAAGGCGGGAGACCCAGTACTTC
CASSLGTSGRRETQYF
>TRBD1|TRBJ1-2|-|TRBV29-1
TGCAGCGTTGAAGATCTTACAGGGGACGAACACTATGGCTACACCTTC
CSVEDLTGDEHYGYTF
>TRBD2|TRBJ2-1|-|TRBV15
TGTGCCACCAGCAGAGTAGTCGGGAGGTATTACAATGAGCAGTTCTTC
CATSRVVGRYYNEQFF
>-|TRBJ1-1|-|TRBV29-1
TGCAGCGTTACGAAGGGTGGGACAATGAACACTGAAGCTTTCTTT
CSVTKGGTMNTEAFF